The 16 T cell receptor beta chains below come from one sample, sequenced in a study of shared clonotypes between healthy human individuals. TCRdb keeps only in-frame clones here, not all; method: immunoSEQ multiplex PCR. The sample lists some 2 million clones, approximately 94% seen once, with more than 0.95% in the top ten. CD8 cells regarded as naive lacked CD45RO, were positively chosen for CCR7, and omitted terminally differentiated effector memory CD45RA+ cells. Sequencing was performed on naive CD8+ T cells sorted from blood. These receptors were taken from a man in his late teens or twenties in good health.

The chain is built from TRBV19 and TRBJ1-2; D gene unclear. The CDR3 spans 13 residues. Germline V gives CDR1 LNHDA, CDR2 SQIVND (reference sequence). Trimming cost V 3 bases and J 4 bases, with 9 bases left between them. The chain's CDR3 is CASSIGQIYGYTF. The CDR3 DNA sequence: TGTGCCAGTAGTATTGGGCAAATCTATGGCTACACCTTC.

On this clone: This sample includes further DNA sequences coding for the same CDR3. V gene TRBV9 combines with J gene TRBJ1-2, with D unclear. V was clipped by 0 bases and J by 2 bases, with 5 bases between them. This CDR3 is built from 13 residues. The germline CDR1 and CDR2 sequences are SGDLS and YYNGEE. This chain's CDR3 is CASSVGQNYGYTF. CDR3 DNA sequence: TGTGCCAGCAGCGTAGGGCAAAACTATGGCTACACCTTC.

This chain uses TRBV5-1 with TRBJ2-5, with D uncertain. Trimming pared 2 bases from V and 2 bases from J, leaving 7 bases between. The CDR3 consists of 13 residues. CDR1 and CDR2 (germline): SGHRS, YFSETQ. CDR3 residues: CASSLSAQETQYF. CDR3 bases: TGCGCCAGCAGCTTAAGCGCGCAAGAGACCCAGTACTTC.

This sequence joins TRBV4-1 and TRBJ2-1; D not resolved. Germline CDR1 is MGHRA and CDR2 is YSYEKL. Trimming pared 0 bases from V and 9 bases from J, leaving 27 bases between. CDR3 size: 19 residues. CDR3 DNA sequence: TGCGCCAGCAGCCAAGACCCCCCCGCGTCAGAGGCCAGTACAGCTGAGCAGTTCTTC. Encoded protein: CASSQDPPASEASTAEQFF.

This CDR3 reads CASSQDSDPYEQYF. DNA of the CDR3: TGTGCCAGCTCGCAGGACAGCGACCCTTACGAGCAGTACTTC. The rearrangement joins TRBV18 to TRBJ2-7; a possible D gene is TRBD1 (6 bases). Trimming left V 6 bases short and J 4 bases short, with 16 bases between. The CDR3 consists of 14 residues. Germline V gene lookup returns CDR1 KGHSH and CDR2 LQKENI.

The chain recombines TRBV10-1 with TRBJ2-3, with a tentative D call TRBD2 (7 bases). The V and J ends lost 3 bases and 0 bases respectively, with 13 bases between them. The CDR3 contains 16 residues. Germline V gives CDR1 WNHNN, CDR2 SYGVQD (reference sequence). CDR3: CASSDRGAYSTDTQYF. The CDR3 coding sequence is TGCGCCAGCAGTGACCGGGGGGCCTATAGCACAGATACGCAGTATTTT.

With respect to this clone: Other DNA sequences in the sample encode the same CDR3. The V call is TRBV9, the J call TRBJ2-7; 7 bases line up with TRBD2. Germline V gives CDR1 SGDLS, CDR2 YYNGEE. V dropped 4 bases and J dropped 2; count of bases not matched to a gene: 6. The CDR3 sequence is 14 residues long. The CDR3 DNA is TGTGCCAGCAGCCCCGGCGGGGGAACCTACGAGCAGTACTTC. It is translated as CASSPGGGTYEQYF.

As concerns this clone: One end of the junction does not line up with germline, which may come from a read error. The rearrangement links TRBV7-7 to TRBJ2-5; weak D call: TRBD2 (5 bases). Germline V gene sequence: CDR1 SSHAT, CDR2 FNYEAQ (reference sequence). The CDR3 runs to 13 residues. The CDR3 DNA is TGTGCTAGCAGCTTAGTAGCGAAAGAGACCCAGTACTTC. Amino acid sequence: CASSLVAKETQYF.

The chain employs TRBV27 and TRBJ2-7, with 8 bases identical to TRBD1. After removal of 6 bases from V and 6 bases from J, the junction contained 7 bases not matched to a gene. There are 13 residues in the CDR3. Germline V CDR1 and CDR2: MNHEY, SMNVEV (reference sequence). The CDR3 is CASRDRAEGEQYF. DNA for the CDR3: TGTGCCAGCAGGGACAGGGCGGAGGGCGAGCAGTACTTC.

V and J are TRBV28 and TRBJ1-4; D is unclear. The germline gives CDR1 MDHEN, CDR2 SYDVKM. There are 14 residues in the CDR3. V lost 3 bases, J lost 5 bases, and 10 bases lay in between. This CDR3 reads CASSLERGNEKLFF. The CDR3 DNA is TGTGCCAGCAGTTTGGAACGAGGGAATGAAAAACTGTTTTTT.

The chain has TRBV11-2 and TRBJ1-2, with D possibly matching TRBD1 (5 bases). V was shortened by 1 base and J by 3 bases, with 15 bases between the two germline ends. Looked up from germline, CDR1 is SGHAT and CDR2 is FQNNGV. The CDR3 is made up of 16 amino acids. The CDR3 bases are TGTGCCAGCAGCTTAGTTTCCCGTGGGGGGGACTATGGCTACACCTTC. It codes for CASSLVSRGGDYGYTF.

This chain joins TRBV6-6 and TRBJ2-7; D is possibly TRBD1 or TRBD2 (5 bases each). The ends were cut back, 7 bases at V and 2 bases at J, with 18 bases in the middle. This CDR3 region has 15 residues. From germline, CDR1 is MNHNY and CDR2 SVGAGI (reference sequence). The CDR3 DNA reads TGTGCCAGCACCGAGGGGCCCACCTCAACCTACGAGCAGTACTTC. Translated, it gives CASTEGPTSTYEQYF.

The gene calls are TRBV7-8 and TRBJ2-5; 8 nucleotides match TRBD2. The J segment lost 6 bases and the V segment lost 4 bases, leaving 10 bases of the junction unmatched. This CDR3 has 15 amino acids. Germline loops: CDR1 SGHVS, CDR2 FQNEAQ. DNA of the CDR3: TGTGCCAGCAGCTCCGGGACTAGTGGGGGGCAGACCCAGTACTTC. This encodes CASSSGTSGGQTQYF. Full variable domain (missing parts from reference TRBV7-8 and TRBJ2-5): GAGVSQSPRYKVAKRGQDVALRCDPISGHVSLFWYQQALGQGPEFLTYFQNEAQLDKSGLPSDRFFAERPEGSVSTLKIQRTQQEDSAVYLCASSSGTSGGQTQYFGPGTRLLVL.

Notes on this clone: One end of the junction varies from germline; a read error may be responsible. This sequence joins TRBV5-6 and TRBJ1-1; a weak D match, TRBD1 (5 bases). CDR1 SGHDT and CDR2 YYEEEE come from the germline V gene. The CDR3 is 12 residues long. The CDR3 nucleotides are TGTGCCAGCAGATTGGGGGTAGGTGAAGCTTTCTTT. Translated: CASRLGVGEAFF.

The CDR3 DNA is TGTGCCAGCGCAGACGCTAGCACAGATACGCAGTATTTT. This encodes CASADASTDTQYF. The rearrangement joins TRBV28 to TRBJ2-3; the D is unclear. Trimming shortened V by 8 bases and J by 0 bases, and 9 bases separated the two germline ends. There are 13 residues in the CDR3. CDR1 MDHEN and CDR2 SYDVKM come from the germline V gene.

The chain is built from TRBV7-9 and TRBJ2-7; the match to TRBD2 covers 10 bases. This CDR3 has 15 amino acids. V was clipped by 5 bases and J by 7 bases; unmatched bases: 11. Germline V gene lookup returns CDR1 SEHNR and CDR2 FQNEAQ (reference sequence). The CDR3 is CASSPSASGSWEQYF. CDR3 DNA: TGTGCCAGCAGCCCCTCAGCTAGCGGGAGTTGGGAGCAGTACTTC.